This entry describes one TCR beta chain. The table lists this clonotype with a few counts. Its specific antigen is unknown. Per-nucleotide qualities are absent, and no much larger clonotype sits a single base away. This record comes from a study of human T cells and chemical hapten exposure (dated by TCRdb to about 2021). Regarding the study in general: Libraries were pooled for sequencing, and variation in per-sample TCR yields was attributed mainly to small differences in library volumes within the pool. Peripheral blood TCR repertoire changes were tracked in vivo in alopecia patients during primary and secondary sensitization to the hapten diphenylcyclopropenone (DPC). For every blood RNA sample, sequencing covered both the TCR alpha and TCR beta chains. Overall results and qualifications from the work: Repeated subsampling changed both the strength of the expansion versus patch-test correlation and the threshold at which the correlation became significant. DPC sensitization did not change the number of TCRs with a frequency above 1 in 1000, and there was no evidence of changes in global repertoire structure.

Library construction relied on 5' RACE. Instrument on record: Illumina MiSeq. During library preparation, unique molecular identifiers were attached to individual cDNA molecules so that TCRs could be counted in a quantitative, reproducible way. The original pipeline was this. Samples had a median of 95,638 TCRs, with a range from about 23,224 to 750,000. V, J and CDR3 annotation of the TCR reads was carried out using the Decombinator software suite. For the PS versus PT1 abundance plots, all samples were subsampled to the same number of TCRs (28,000). TCRs were defined as expanded if absent before sensitization and observed at least eight times at the 2-week time point. Using fastp trimming at Q25 and MiXCR clonotype assembly, TCRdb reanalyzed the public sequencing data and kept in-frame beta chains. One record per CDR3 amino acid sequence lists the most common genes and DNA. TCRdb's processing, not the authors', yielded these V and J calls. The sample table lists 100,000 to 120,000 distinct CDR3 sequences, 15% to 20% of them with a count of one. The top ten clonotypes cover around 2.8% of the sample.

Total RNA was extracted from unfractionated whole blood collected in Tempus Blood RNA tubes. About 5 healthy volunteers served as TCR sequencing controls and were bled at day 0, 2 weeks and 6 weeks. This sequence was found in a human donor in good health.

The CDR3 is CASRVTEFYNSPLHF. The DNA sequence is as follows: TGTGCCAGCAGGGTCACAGAGTTCTATAATTCACCCCTCCACTTT. The rearrangement combines TRBV5-5 with TRBJ1-6; the D gene lacks a confident call. Looking up the germline V gene (reference sequence) yields CDR1 SGHKS and CDR2 YYEKEE. The CDR3 runs 15 residues from the cysteine to the phenylalanine. The read is trimmed to its CDR3 DNA, 45 bases read in frame from base 1. The V and J ends are trimmed by 5 bases and 3 bases, leaving 12 bases between them.